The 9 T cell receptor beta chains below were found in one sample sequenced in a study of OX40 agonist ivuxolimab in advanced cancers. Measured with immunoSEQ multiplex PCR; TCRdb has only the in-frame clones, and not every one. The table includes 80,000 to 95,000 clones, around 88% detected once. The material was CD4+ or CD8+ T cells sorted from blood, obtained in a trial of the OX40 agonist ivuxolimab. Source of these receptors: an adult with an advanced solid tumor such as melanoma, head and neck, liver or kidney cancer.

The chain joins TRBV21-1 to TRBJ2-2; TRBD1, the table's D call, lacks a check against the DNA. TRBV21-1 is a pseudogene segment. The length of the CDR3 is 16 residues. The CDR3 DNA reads TGTGCCAGCAGCTCTCGGACAGGGGAGAACACCGGGGAGCTGTTTTTT. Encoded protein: CASSSRTGENTGELFF.

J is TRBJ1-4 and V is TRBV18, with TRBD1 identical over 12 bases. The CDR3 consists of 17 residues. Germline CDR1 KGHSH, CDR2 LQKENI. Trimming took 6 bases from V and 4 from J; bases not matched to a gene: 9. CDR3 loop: CASSAGTGGSGNEKLFF. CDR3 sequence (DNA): TGTGCCAGCTCGGCCGGGACAGGGGGCAGTGGTAATGAAAAACTGTTTTTT. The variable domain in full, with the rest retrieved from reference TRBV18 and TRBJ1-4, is NAGVMQNPRHLVRRRGQEARLRCSPMKGHSHVYWYRQLPEEGLKFMVYLQKENIIDESGMPKERFSAEFPKEGPSILRIQQVVRGDSAAYFCASSAGTGGSGNEKLFFGSGTQLSVL.

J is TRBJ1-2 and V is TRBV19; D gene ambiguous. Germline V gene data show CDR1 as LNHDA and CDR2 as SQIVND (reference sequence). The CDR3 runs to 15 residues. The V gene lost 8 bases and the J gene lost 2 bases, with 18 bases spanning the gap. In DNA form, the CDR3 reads TGTGCCAGTGTTACTCTTGCGGCGACGAACTATGGCTACACCTTC. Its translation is CASVTLAATNYGYTF.

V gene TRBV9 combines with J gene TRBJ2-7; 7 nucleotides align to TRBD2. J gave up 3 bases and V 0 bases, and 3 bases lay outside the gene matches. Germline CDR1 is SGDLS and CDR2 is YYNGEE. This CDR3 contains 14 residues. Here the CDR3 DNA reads TGTGCCAGCAGCGTAGGAGGGGAGGGCTACGAGCAGTACTTC. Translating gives CASSVGGEGYEQYF.

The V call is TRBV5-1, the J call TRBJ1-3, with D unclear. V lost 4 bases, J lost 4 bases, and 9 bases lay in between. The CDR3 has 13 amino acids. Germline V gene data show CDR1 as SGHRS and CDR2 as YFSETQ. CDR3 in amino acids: CASSTDGGNTIYF. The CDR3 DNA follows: TGCGCCAGCAGCACGGACGGGGGAAACACCATATATTTT.

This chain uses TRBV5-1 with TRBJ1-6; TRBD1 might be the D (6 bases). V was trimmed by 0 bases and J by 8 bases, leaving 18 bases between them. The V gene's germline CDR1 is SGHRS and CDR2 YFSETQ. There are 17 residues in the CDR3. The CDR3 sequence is CASSLGTVAQADSPLHF. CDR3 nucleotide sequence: TGCGCCAGCAGCTTGGGGACAGTGGCGCAGGCCGATTCACCCCTCCACTTT. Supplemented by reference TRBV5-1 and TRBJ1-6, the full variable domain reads KAGVTQTPRYLIKTRGQQVTLSCSPISGHRSVSWYQQTPGQGLQFLFEYFSETQRNKGNFPGRFSGRQFSNSRSEMNVSTLELGDSALYLCASSLGTVAQADSPLHFGNGTRLTVT.

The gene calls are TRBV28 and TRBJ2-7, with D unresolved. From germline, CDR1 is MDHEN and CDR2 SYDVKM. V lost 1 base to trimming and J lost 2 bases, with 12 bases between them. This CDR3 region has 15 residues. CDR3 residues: CASSLLRNAAYEQYF. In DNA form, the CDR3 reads TGTGCCAGCAGTTTATTGCGGAACGCAGCCTACGAGCAGTACTTC.

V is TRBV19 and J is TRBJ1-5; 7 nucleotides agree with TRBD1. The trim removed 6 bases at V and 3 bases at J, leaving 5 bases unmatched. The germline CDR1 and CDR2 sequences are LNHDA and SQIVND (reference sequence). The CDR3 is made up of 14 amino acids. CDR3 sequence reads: CASSVQGDNQPQHF. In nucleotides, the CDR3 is TGTGCCAGTAGCGTGCAGGGGGACAATCAGCCCCAGCATTTT.

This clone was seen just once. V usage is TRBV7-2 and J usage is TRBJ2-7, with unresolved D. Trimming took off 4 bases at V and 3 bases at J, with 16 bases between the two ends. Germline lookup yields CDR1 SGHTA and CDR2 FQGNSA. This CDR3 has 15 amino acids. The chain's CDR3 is CASSWASLGFYEQYF. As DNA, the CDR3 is TGTGCCAGCAGCTGGGCATCCCTCGGGTTCTACGAGCAGTACTTC.